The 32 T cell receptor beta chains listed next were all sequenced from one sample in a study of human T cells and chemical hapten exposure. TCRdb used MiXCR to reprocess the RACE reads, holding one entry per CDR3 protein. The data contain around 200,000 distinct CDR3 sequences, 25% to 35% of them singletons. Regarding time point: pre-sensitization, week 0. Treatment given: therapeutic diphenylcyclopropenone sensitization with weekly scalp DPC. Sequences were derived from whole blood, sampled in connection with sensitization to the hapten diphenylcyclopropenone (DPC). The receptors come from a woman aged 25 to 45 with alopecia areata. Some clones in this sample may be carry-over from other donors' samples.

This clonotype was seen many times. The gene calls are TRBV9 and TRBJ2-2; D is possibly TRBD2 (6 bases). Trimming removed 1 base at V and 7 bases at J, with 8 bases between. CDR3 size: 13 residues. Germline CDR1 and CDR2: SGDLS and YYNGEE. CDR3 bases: TGTGCCAGCAGCGTAAAAGCGGGCGGGGAGCTGTTTTTT. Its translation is CASSVKAGGELFF.

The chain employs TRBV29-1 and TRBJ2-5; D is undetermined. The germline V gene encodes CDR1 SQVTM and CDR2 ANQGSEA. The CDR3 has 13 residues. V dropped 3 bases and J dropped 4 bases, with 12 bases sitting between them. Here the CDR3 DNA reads TGCAGCGTTGAGGTTGGCAGCTCAGAGACCCAGTACTTC. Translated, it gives CSVEVGSSETQYF.

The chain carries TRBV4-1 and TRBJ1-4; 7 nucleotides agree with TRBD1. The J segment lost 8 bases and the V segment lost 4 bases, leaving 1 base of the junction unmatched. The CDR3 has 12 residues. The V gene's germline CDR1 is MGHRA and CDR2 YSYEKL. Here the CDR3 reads CASSPDREKLFF. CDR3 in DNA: TGCGCCAGCAGCCCGGACAGGGAAAAACTGTTTTTT.

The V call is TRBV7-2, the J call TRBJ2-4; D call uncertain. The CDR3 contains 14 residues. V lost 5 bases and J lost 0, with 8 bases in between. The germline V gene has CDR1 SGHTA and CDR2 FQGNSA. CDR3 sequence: CASSPSRAKNIQYF. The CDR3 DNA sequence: TGTGCCAGCAGCCCGTCGCGAGCCAAAAACATTCAGTACTTC.

CDR3 DNA: TGCAGTGCTAGAAAAGCGGGGGGGCGGGATACGCAGTATTTT. This codes for CSARKAGGRDTQYF. V usage is TRBV20-1 and J usage is TRBJ2-3, with 10 bases matching TRBD2. The CDR3 has 14 residues. Trimming removed 2 bases from V and 6 bases from J; junction bases left unmatched: 5. Germline loops: CDR1 DFQATT, CDR2 SNEGSKA (reference sequence).

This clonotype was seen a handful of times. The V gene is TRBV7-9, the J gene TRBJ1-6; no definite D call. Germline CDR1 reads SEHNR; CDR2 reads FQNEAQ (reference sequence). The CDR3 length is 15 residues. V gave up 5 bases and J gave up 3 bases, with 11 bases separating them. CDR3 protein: CASSPAAFYNSPLHF. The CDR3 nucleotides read TGTGCCAGCAGCCCCGCGGCCTTCTATAATTCACCCCTCCACTTT.

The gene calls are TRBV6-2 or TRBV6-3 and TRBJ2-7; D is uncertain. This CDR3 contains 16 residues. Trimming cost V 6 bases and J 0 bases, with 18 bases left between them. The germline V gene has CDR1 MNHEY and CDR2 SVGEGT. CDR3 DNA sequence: TGTGCCAGCAGACAAAATCCGCCAGTGAGCTCCTACGAGCAGTACTTC. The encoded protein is CASRQNPPVSSYEQYF.

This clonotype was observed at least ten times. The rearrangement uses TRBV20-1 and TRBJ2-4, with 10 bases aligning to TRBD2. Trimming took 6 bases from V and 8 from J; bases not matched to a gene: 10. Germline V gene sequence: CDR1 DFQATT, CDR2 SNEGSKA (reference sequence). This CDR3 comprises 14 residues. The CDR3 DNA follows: TGCAGTGCCACAAGAACTAGCGGGAAGGACATTCAGTACTTC. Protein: CSATRTSGKDIQYF.

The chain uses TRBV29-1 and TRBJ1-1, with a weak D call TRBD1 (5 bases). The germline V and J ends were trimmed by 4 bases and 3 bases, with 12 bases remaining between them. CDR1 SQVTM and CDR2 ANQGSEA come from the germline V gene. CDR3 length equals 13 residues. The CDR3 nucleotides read TGCAGCGTTGGGGGCCAACTCGACACTGAAGCTTTCTTT. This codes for CSVGGQLDTEAFF.

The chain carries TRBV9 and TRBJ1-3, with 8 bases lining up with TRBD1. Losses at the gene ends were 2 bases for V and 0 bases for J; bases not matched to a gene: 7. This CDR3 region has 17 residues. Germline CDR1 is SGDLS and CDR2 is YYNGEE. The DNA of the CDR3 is TGTGCCAGCAGCGTTTCGACAGGGGCCTACTCTGGAAACACCATATATTTT. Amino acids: CASSVSTGAYSGNTIYF.

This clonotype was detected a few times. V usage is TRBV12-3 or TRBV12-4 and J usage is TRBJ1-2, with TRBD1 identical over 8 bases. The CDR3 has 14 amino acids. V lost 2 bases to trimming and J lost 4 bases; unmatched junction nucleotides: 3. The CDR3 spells CASSLIQGAYGYTF. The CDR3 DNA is TGTGCCAGCAGTTTAATTCAGGGGGCCTATGGCTACACCTTC.

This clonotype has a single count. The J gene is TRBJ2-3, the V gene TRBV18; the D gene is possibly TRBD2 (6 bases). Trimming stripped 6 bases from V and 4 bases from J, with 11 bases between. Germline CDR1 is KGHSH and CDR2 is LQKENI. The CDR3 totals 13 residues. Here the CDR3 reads CASSGDLADTQYF. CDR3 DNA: TGTGCCAGCTCGGGGGACTTGGCAGATACGCAGTATTTT. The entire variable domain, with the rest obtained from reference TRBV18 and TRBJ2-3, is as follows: NAGVMQNPRHLVRRRGQEARLRCSPMKGHSHVYWYRQLPEEGLKFMVYLQKENIIDESGMPKERFSAEFPKEGPSILRIQQVVRGDSAAYFCASSGDLADTQYFGPGTRLTVL.

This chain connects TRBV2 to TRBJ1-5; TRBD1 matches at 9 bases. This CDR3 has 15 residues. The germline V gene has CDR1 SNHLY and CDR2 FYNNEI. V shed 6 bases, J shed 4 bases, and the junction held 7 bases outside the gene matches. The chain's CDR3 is CASSPTGGTNQPQHF. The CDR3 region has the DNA TGTGCCAGCAGCCCAACAGGGGGCACGAATCAGCCCCAGCATTTT.

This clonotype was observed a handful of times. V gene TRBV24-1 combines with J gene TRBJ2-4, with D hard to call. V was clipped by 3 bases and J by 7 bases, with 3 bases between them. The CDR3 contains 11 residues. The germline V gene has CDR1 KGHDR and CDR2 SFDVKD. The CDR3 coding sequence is TGTGCCACCAGTGATAAGAACATTCAGTACTTC. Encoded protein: CATSDKNIQYF.

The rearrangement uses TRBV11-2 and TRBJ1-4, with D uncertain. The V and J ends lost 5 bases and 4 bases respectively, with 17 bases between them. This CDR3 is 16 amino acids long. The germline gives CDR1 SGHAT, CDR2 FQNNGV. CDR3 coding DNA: TGTGCCAGCAGCCGCCCGGTCGTCAGTAATAATGAAAAACTGTTTTTT. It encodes CASSRPVVSNNEKLFF.

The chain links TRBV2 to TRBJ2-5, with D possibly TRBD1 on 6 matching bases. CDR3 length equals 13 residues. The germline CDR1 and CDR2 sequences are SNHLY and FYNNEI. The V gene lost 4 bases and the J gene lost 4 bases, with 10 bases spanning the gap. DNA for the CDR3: TGTGCCAGCAGTGGACAGGTTGGAGAGACCCAGTACTTC. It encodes CASSGQVGETQYF.

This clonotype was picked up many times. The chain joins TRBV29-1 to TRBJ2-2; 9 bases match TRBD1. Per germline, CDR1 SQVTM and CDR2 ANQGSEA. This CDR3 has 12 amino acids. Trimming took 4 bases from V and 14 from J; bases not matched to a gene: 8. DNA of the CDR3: TGCAGCGTTGCACCCGGGACAGGGCATCTGTTTTTT. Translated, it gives CSVAPGTGHLFF.

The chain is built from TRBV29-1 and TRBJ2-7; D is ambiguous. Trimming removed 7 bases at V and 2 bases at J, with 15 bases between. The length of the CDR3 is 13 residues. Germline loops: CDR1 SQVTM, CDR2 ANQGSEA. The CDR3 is CSATRLEAYEQYF. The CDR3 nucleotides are TGCAGCGCTACTCGGCTTGAGGCCTACGAGCAGTACTTC.

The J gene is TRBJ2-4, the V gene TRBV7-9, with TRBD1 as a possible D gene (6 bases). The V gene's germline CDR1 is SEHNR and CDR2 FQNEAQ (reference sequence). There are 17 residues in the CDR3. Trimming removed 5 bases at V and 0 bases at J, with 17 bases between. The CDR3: CASSHAQGMGAKNIQYF. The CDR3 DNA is TGTGCCAGCAGCCACGCCCAGGGGATGGGAGCCAAAAACATTCAGTACTTC.

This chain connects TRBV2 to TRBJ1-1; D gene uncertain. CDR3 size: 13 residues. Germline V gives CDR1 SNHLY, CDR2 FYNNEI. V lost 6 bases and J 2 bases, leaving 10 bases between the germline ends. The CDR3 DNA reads TGTGCCAGCAGCGTCGAGGGTAACACTGAAGCTTTCTTT. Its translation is CASSVEGNTEAFF.

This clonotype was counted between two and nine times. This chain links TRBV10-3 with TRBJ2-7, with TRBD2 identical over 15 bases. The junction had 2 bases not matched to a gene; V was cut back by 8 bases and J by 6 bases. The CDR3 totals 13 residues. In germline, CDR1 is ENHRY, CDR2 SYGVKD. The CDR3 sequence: CAIGLAGGPEQYF. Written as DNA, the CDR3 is TGTGCCATCGGACTAGCGGGAGGGCCCGAGCAGTACTTC.

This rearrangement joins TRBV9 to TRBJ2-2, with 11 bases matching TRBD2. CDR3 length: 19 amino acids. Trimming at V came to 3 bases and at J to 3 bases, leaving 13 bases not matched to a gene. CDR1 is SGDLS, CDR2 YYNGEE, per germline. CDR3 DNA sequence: TGTGCCAGCAGCGCGAGACCCCCCACTAGCGGGGGACACACCGGGGAGCTGTTTTTT. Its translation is CASSARPPTSGGHTGELFF.

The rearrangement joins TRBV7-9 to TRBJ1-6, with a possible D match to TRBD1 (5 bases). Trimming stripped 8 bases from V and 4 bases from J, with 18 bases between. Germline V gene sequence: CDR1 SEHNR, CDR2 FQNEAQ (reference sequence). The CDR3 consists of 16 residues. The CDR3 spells CASGDRGGRYNSPLHF. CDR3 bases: TGTGCCAGCGGGGATCGGGGGGGAAGATATAATTCACCCCTCCACTTT.

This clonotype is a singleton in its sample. The CDR3 DNA follows: TGCAGTGCTACCCCAGCGGGAGCCTTACGCGAGCAGTACTTC. This codes for CSATPAGALREQYF. The chain joins TRBV20-1 to TRBJ2-7; 8 bases fit TRBD2. V lost 4 bases and J lost 6; bases outside the gene matches: 11. CDR1 is DFQATT and CDR2 is SNEGSKA in the germline V gene (reference sequence). The CDR3 is 14 amino acids.

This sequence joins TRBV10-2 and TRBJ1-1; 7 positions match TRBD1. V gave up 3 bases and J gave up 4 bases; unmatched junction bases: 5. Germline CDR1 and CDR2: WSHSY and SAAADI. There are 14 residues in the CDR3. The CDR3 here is CASSEQGTGTEAFF. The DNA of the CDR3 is TGCGCCAGCAGTGAACAGGGGACGGGCACTGAAGCTTTCTTT.

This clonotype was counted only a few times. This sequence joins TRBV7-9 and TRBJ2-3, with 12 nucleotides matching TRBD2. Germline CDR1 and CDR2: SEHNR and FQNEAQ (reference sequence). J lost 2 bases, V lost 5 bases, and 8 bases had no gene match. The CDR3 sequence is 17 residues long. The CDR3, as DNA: TGTGCCAGCAGCCCACGGACTAGCGGGGCTATCACAGATACGCAGTATTTT. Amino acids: CASSPRTSGAITDTQYF.

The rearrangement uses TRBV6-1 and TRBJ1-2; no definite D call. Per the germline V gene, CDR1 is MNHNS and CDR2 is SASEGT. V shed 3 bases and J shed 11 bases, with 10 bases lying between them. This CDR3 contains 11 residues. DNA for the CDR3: TGTGCCAGCAGTGAGTGGTGGGAGTACACCTTC. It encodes CASSEWWEYTF.

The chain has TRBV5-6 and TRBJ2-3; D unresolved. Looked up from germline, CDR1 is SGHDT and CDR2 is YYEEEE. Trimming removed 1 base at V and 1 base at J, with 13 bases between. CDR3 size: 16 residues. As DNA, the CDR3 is TGTGCCAGCAGCTTGTCACGATTTCTAGGCACAGATACGCAGTATTTT. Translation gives CASSLSRFLGTDTQYF.

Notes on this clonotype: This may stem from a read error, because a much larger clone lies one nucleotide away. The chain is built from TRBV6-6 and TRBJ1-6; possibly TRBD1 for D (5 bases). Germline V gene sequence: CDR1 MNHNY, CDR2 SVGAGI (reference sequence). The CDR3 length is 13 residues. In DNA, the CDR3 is TGTACCAGCAGTGAGGGGCTCGGGTCACCCCTCCACTTT. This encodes CTSSEGLGSPLHF.

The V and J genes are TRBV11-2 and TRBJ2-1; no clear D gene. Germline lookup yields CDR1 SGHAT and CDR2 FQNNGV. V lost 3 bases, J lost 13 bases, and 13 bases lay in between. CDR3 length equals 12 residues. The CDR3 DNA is TGTGCCAGCAGCTTTGGCTCTAGAGTCCAGTTCTTC. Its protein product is CASSFGSRVQFF.

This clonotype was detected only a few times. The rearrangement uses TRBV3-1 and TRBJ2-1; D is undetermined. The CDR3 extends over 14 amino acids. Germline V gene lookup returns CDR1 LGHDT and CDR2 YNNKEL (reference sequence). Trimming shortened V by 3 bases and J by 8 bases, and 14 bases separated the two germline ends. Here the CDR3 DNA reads TGTGCCAGCAGCCAGATCCCGAGGATCGATGAGCAGTTCTTC. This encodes CASSQIPRIDEQFF.

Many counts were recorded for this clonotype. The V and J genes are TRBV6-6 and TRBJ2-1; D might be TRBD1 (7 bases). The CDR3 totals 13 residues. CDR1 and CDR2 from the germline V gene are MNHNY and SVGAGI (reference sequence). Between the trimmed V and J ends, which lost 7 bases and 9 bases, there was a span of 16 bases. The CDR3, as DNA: TGTGCCAGCACCTCAGGGGGGCAGCGTGAGCAGTTCTTC. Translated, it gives CASTSGGQREQFF.